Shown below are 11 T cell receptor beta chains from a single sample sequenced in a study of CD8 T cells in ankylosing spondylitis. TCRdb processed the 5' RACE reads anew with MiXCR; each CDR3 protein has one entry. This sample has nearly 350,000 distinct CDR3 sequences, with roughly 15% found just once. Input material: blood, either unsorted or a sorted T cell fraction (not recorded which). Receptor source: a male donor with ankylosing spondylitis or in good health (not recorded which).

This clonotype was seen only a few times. Here the CDR3 reads CASSYVRGQPQHF. The DNA of the CDR3 is TGTGCCAGCAGTTATGTTCGGGGCCAGCCCCAGCATTTT. V usage is TRBV6-5 and J usage is TRBJ1-5, with a possible D match to TRBD1 (5 bases). V was clipped by 3 bases and J by 7 bases, with 10 bases between them. CDR1 is MNHEY and CDR2 is SVGAGI in the germline V gene. This CDR3 comprises 13 residues.

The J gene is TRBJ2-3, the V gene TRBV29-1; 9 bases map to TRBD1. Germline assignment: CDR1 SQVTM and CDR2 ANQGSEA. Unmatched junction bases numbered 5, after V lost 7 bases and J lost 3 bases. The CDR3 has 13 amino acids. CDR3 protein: CSAQGTGTDTQYF. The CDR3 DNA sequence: TGCAGCGCCCAGGGGACAGGGACAGATACGCAGTATTTT.

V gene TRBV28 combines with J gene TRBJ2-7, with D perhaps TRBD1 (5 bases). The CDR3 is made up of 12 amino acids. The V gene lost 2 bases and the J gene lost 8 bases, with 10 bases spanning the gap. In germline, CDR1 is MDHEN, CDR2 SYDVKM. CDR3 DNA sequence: TGTGCCAGCAGTTTAGGGCAGGGTAAGCAGTACTTC. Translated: CASSLGQGKQYF.

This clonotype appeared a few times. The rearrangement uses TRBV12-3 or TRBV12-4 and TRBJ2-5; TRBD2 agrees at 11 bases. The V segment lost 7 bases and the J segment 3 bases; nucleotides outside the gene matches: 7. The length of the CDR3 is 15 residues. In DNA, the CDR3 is TGTGCCAGCACCCTCCCGGGACTAGCGGAAGAGACCCAGTACTTC. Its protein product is CASTLPGLAEETQYF.

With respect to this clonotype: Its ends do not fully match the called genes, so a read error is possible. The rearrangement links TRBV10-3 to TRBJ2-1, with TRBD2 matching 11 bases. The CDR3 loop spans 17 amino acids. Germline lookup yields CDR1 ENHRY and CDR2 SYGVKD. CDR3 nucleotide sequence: TGTGCCACCAGACTAGCGGGGTTTTCCAGCTCCTACAATGACCAGTTCTTC. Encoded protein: CATRLAGFSSSYNDQFF.

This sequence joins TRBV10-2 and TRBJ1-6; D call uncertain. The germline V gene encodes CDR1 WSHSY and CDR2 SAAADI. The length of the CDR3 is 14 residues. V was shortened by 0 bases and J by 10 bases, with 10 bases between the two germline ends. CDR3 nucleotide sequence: TGCGCCAGCAGTGAGTCGAGGGCGGGCTCACCCCTCCACTTT. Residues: CASSESRAGSPLHF.

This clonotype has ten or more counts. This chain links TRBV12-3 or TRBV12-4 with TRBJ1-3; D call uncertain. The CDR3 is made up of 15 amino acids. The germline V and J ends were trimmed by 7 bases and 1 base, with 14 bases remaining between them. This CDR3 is CASTERWGSGNTIYF. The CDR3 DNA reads TGTGCCAGCACCGAGAGGTGGGGATCTGGAAACACCATATATTTT.

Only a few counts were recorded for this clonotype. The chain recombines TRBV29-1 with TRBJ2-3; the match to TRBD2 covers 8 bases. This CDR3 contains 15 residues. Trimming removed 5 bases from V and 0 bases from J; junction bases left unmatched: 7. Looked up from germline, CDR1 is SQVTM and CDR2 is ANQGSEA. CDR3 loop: CSVSPTSGSTDTQYF. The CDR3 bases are TGCAGCGTTTCCCCTACTAGCGGTAGCACAGATACGCAGTATTTT.

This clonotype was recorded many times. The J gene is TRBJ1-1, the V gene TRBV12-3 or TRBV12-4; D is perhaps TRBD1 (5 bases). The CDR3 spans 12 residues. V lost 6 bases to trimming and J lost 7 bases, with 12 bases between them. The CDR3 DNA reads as TGTGCCAGCAGGGGAGGACAAGTTGAAGCTTTCTTT. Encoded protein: CASRGGQVEAFF.

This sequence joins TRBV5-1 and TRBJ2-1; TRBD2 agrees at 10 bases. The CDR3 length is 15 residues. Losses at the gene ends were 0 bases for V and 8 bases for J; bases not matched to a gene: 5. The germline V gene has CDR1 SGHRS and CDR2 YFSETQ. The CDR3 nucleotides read TGCGCCAGCAGCTTGGATCTAGCGGGGGCAGATGAGCAGTTCTTC. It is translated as CASSLDLAGADEQFF.

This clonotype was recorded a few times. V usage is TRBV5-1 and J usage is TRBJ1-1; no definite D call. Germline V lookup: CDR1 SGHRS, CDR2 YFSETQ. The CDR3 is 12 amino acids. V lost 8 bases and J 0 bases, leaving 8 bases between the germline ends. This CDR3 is CASNGLNTEAFF. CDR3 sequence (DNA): TGCGCCAGTAACGGCTTGAACACTGAAGCTTTCTTT. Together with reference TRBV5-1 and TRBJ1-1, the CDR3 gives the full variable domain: KAGVTQTPRYLIKTRGQQVTLSCSPISGHRSVSWYQQTPGQGLQFLFEYFSETQRNKGNFPGRFSGRQFSNSRSEMNVSTLELGDSALYLCASNGLNTEAFFGQGTRLTVV.